This TCR beta chain was identified in a study of T cell changes during pregnancy in multiple sclerosis. Some clones are missing from TCRdb's copy, which holds only in-frame ones; the method was immunoSEQ multiplex PCR. The sample comprises some 77,000 clones, 85% to 95% of which are singletons, and 2% to 3% rests with the top ten. This material consisted of peripheral blood, taken after pregnancy. This TCR was recovered from a female donor in good health, enrolled as a control in a pregnancy study.

This CDR3 reads CASSPRTVDGNTEAFF. Here the CDR3 DNA reads TGTGCCAGCTCACCCAGGACAGTGGACGGGAACACTGAAGCTTTCTTT. The chain links TRBV18 to TRBJ1-1; possible D gene TRBD1, 6 bases. Germline-derived CDR1 and CDR2 are KGHSH and LQKENI. The CDR3 is made up of 16 amino acids. V was trimmed by 3 bases and J by 1 base, leaving 15 bases between them.